This entry lists 27 T cell receptor beta chains sequenced from one sample in a study of T cell responses to AZD1222 COVID-19 vaccine (dated by TCRdb to the early 2020s). The library was generated by the immunoSEQ multiplex PCR assay. TCRdb stores this immuneACCESS table with in-frame sequences only. Part of the clones is absent; in the studies checked, under half of the shortfall reflects unresolved V genes, and no reason is known for the rest. This sample gives under 130,000 clones in total; 85% to 90% of them show up just once. 44% of the sample is in the top ten clones. The time point label for this specimen denotes: about 28 days (+/-7) after the second vaccine dose. The sequencing here drew on peripheral blood, taken 28 days after the second AZD1222 dose. The origin of the receptors is an adult who received the AZD1222 COVID-19 vaccine.

This chain joins TRBV6-6 and TRBJ2-5; D is possibly TRBD2 (6 bases). The CDR3 loop spans 16 amino acids. V lost 4 bases to trimming and J lost 11 bases, with 26 bases between them. Germline V lookup: CDR1 MNHNY, CDR2 SVGAGI (reference sequence). This chain's CDR3 is CASSSRAAGLHLRQYF. As DNA, the CDR3 is TGTGCCAGCAGTTCCCGGGCAGCGGGCCTGCATCTTCGACAGTACTTC.

This sequence joins TRBV5-6 and TRBJ2-7, with a weak D call TRBD1 (6 bases). CDR1 and CDR2 (germline): SGHDT, YYEEEE. V was cut by 0 bases and J by 0 bases, with 10 bases left in between. The CDR3 has 15 residues. The CDR3 region is CASSLDRDSSYEQYF. DNA of the CDR3: TGTGCCAGCAGCTTGGACAGGGATTCCTCCTACGAGCAGTACTTC.

J is TRBJ2-1 and V is TRBV7-3; 7 nucleotides match TRBD2. Germline V gene sequence: CDR1 SGHTA, CDR2 FQGTGA. With V trimmed by 5 bases and J by 6 bases, 10 bases remained unmatched. The CDR3 consists of 15 residues. CDR3 nucleotide sequence: TGTGCCAGCAGCCGGCTTGCGGGAGCCATCAATGAGCAGTTCTTC. Translation: CASSRLAGAINEQFF.

The CDR3 is CASSLRQGNTEAFF. CDR3 DNA: TGTGCCAGCTCACTAAGACAGGGGAACACTGAAGCTTTCTTT. The chain combines TRBV18 with TRBJ1-1, with 7 bases identical to TRBD1. The CDR3 spans 14 residues. Germline loops: CDR1 KGHSH, CDR2 LQKENI. The ends lost 4 bases at V and 1 base at J; junction bases unmatched: 3.

The chain carries TRBV7-2 and TRBJ2-3; possible D gene TRBD2, 6 bases. CDR1 SGHTA and CDR2 FQGNSA come from the germline V gene. V lost 8 bases and J lost 2, with 11 bases in between. This CDR3 has 13 residues. The DNA of the CDR3 is TGTGCCAGCCGGGACTGGATCACAGATACGCAGTATTTT. Translation gives CASRDWITDTQYF.

V usage is TRBV7-9 and J usage is TRBJ1-1; 7 nucleotides match TRBD1. The germline V gene has CDR1 SEHNR and CDR2 FQNEAQ (reference sequence). J lost 1 base, V lost 5 bases, and 4 bases had no gene match. This CDR3 is 14 amino acids long. The CDR3 loop is CASSLGQANTEAFF. CDR3 nucleotides: TGTGCCAGCAGCCTAGGACAGGCGAACACTGAAGCTTTCTTT.

The J gene is TRBJ2-5, the V gene TRBV2, with 7 bases matching TRBD1. Germline V gene data show CDR1 as SNHLY and CDR2 as FYNNEI. Trimming removed 5 bases from V and 4 bases from J; junction bases left unmatched: 7. This CDR3 has 14 amino acids. CDR3 DNA sequence: TGTGCCAGCAGTCCCACAGGGGTGGGAGAGACCCAGTACTTC. This sequence encodes CASSPTGVGETQYF.

This clone was observed a single time. The rearrangement joins TRBV7-2 to TRBJ2-3; 8 bases match TRBD2. The J segment lost 1 base and the V segment lost 5 bases, leaving 8 bases of the junction unmatched. Germline V lookup: CDR1 SGHTA, CDR2 FQGNSA. CDR3 length equals 16 residues. The CDR3 here is CASSPNSGTRTDTQYF. The DNA for the CDR3 is TGTGCCAGCAGCCCGAATAGCGGGACCCGCACAGATACGCAGTATTTT. The full variable domain, rest sourced from reference TRBV7-2 and TRBJ2-3, is GAGVSQSPSNKVTEKGKDVELRCDPISGHTALYWYRQSLGQGLEFLIYFQGNSAPDKSGLPSDRFSAERTGGSVSTLTIQRTQQEDSAVYLCASSPNSGTRTDTQYFGPGTRLTVL.

The genes are TRBV12-3 or TRBV12-4 and TRBJ2-3, with D perhaps being TRBD1 or TRBD2 (6 bases each). The CDR3 is made up of 13 amino acids. The germline V and J ends were trimmed by 11 bases and 4 bases, with 16 bases remaining between them. Written as DNA, the CDR3 is TGTGCCGCGACATGGGGGGCGGCAGATACGCAGTATTTT. Its translation is CAATWGAADTQYF.

This clone was picked up one time. The CDR3 here is CASSQDGAGGPSDTQYF. Written as DNA, the CDR3 is TGTGCCAGCAGCCAAGATGGAGCGGGAGGGCCATCAGATACGCAGTATTTT. The chain employs TRBV4-2 and TRBJ2-3; 10 bases map to TRBD2. CDR3 length equals 17 residues. CDR1 and CDR2 from the germline V gene are LGHNA and YNFKEQ. V was pared by 0 bases and J by 4 bases, with 7 bases of the junction left unmatched.

The rearrangement joins TRBV7-2 to TRBJ2-5; D is undetermined. The CDR3 is made up of 15 amino acids. V was cut by 4 bases and J by 2 bases, with 14 bases left in between. Germline-derived CDR1 and CDR2 are SGHTA and FQGNSA. CDR3: CASSSNRALQETQYF. DNA for the CDR3: TGTGCCAGCAGCTCTAACCGGGCCTTACAAGAGACCCAGTACTTC.

The V and J genes are TRBV13 and TRBJ1-6; D not certain. V dropped 5 bases and J dropped 9 bases, with 14 bases sitting between them. Germline CDR1 is PRHDT and CDR2 is FYEKMQ (reference sequence). The CDR3 has 14 amino acids. The CDR3 DNA reads TGTGCCAGCAGCAACACGCGGCCTTTTTCACCCCTCCACTTT. Its protein is CASSNTRPFSPLHF. The complete variable domain, with remaining parts taken from reference TRBV13 and TRBJ1-6, reads AAGVIQSPRHLIKEKRETATLKCYPIPRHDTVYWYQQGPGQDPQFLISFYEKMQSDKGSIPDRFSAQQFSDYHSELNMSSLELGDSALYFCASSNTRPFSPLHFGNGTRLTVT.

As DNA, the CDR3 is TGTGCCAGCAGCTCCACCCAGGGCACTACCCAGTACTTC. This gives the protein CASSSTQGTTQYF. This rearrangement joins TRBV9 to TRBJ2-5, with TRBD1 as a possible D gene (5 bases). Trimming took off 4 bases at V and 8 bases at J, with 15 bases between the two ends. Germline values: CDR1 SGDLS, CDR2 YYNGEE. The CDR3 has 13 amino acids. The full variable domain, its missing parts supplied by reference TRBV9 and TRBJ2-5, is DSGVTQTPKHLITATGQRVTLRCSPRSGDLSVYWYQQSLDQGLQFLIQYYNGEERAKGNILERFSAQQFPDLHSELNLSSLELGDSALYFCASSSTQGTTQYFGPGTRLLVL.

V and J are TRBV2 and TRBJ2-5; D is possibly TRBD2 (5 bases). Germline CDR1 and CDR2: SNHLY and FYNNEI. V was shortened by 4 bases and J by 1 base, with 7 bases between the two germline ends. The CDR3 spans 13 residues. Written as DNA, the CDR3 is TGTGCCAGCAGTGGGCTAGCCCAAGAGACCCAGTACTTC. Its translation: CASSGLAQETQYF. The full variable domain, in which reference TRBV2 and TRBJ2-5 provide the parts outside the CDR3, is EPEVTQTPSHQVTQMGQEVILRCVPISNHLYFYWYRQILGQKVEFLVSFYNNEISEKSEIFDDQFSVERPDGSNFTLKIRSTKLEDSAMYFCASSGLAQETQYFGPGTRLLVL.

V is TRBV9 and J is TRBJ2-6; 7 bases are shared with TRBD1. Germline V CDR1 and CDR2: SGDLS, YYNGEE. J was trimmed by 0 bases and V by 6 bases; bases with no gene match: 6. This CDR3 has 16 amino acids. The CDR3 coding sequence is TGTGCCAGCACCGACAGGGAGAACTCTGGGGCCAACGTCCTGACTTTC. Its protein product is CASTDRENSGANVLTF.

This clone was observed a single time. The chain employs TRBV4-3 and TRBJ2-7, with 7 bases aligning to TRBD2. This CDR3 has 15 amino acids. The germline V gene encodes CDR1 LGHNA and CDR2 YSLEER. V lost 0 bases, J lost 2 bases, and 4 bases stayed unmatched. CDR3: CASSQDLADTYEQYF. CDR3 coding DNA: TGCGCCAGCAGCCAAGACCTAGCGGATACCTACGAGCAGTACTTC.

J is TRBJ2-7 and V is TRBV6-1; 13 nucleotides match TRBD2. The CDR3 sequence is 15 residues long. V was clipped by 3 bases and J by 4 bases; unmatched bases: 3. Germline assignment: CDR1 MNHNS and CDR2 SASEGT. The CDR3 DNA is TGTGCCAGCAGTGACGGACTAGCGGGAGTTTACGAGCAGTACTTC. Encoded protein: CASSDGLAGVYEQYF.

The CDR3 DNA sequence: TGTGCCATCAGTGAAGGGGGGGGTAGCAATCAGCCCCAGCATTTT. Translation gives CAISEGGGSNQPQHF. V and J are TRBV10-3 and TRBJ1-5; a weak D match, TRBD1 (6 bases). The CDR3 is made up of 15 amino acids. Trimming stripped 3 bases from V and 0 bases from J, with 9 bases between. Germline lookup yields CDR1 ENHRY and CDR2 SYGVKD.

The J gene is TRBJ2-2, the V gene TRBV7-3; 8 nucleotides line up with TRBD2. V lost 5 bases, J lost 5 bases, and 7 bases stayed unmatched. The V gene's germline CDR1 is SGHTA and CDR2 FQGTGA. CDR3 length equals 15 residues. CDR3 in amino acids: CASSPGASGTGELFF. In nucleotides, the CDR3 is TGTGCCAGCAGCCCAGGCGCTAGCGGGACCGGGGAGCTGTTTTTT.

The rearrangement links TRBV19 to TRBJ2-7; 9 nucleotides line up with TRBD2. The CDR3 runs to 15 residues. V was pared by 5 bases and J by 5 bases, with 10 bases of the junction left unmatched. Looked up from germline, CDR1 is LNHDA and CDR2 is SQIVND (reference sequence). CDR3: CASSRSGRVADEQYF. CDR3 nucleotides: TGTGCCAGTAGTCGTAGCGGGAGAGTTGCCGACGAGCAGTACTTC.

This clone appeared once. The genes are TRBV7-3 and TRBJ2-3, with D perhaps matching TRBD1 (5 bases). Per the germline V gene, CDR1 is SGHTA and CDR2 is FQGTGA. This CDR3 comprises 16 residues. V was pared by 9 bases and J by 0 bases, with 19 bases between. Here the CDR3 DNA reads TGTGCCAGTGGGGCGCGGCCCCCCGCTAGCACAGATACGCAGTATTTT. The encoded protein is CASGARPPASTDTQYF.

The rearrangement uses TRBV27 and TRBJ2-5, with 14 bases that match TRBD2. V shed 7 bases, J shed 2 bases, and the junction held 3 bases outside the gene matches. Germline CDR1 and CDR2: MNHEY and SMNVEV (reference sequence). This CDR3 region has 15 residues. The CDR3 reads CASTRLAGGQETQYF. CDR3 bases: TGTGCCAGCACCAGACTAGCGGGAGGGCAAGAGACCCAGTACTTC.

The rearrangement joins TRBV30 to TRBJ1-5; D is perhaps TRBD1 (5 bases). This CDR3 is built from 16 residues. Germline V gene data show CDR1 as GTSNPN and CDR2 as SVGIG (reference sequence). V shed 8 bases and J shed 0 bases, with 20 bases lying between them. The CDR3 nucleotides are TGTGCCCGGGGACTCAGGGAGGGTTATAGCAATCAGCCCCAGCATTTT. As protein: CARGLREGYSNQPQHF.

The chain couples TRBV13 to TRBJ2-7; no clear D. This CDR3 has 13 residues. Germline-derived CDR1 and CDR2 are PRHDT and FYEKMQ (reference sequence). V shed 10 bases and J shed 4 bases, with 17 bases lying between them. CDR3 nucleotide sequence: TGTGCCACCCTTAGCTGGAAAGCGTACGAGCAGTACTTC. The encoded protein is CATLSWKAYEQYF.

The chain links TRBV10-2 to TRBJ1-1; TRBD1 agrees at 8 bases. Germline V CDR1 and CDR2: WSHSY, SAAADI. The V gene end was trimmed by 5 bases and the J gene end by 4 bases; junction bases not matched to a gene: 3. There are 13 residues in the CDR3. The chain's CDR3 is CASSSQGGTEAFF. CDR3 coding DNA: TGCGCCAGCAGTTCACAGGGGGGCACTGAAGCTTTCTTT.

The CDR3, as DNA: TGTGCCAGCAGCTTAGAGTCCCCGAGGAACACTGAAGCTTTCTTT. Translating it yields CASSLESPRNTEAFF. This chain links TRBV7-8 with TRBJ1-1; unclear D gene. V lost 1 base and J lost 1, with 10 bases in between. This CDR3 has 15 amino acids. CDR1 is SGHVS and CDR2 is FQNEAQ in the germline V gene. The full variable domain, its missing parts supplied by reference TRBV7-8 and TRBJ1-1, is GAGVSQSPRYKVAKRGQDVALRCDPISGHVSLFWYQQALGQGPEFLTYFQNEAQLDKSGLPSDRFFAERPEGSVSTLKIQRTQQEDSAVYLCASSLESPRNTEAFFGQGTRLTVV.

V usage is TRBV5-6 and J usage is TRBJ1-2, with a tentative D call TRBD1 (5 bases). Trimming stripped 4 bases from V and 4 bases from J, with 17 bases between. The CDR3 has 15 amino acids. The germline V gene encodes CDR1 SGHDT and CDR2 YYEEEE. The CDR3 sequence is CASSPLSGLGYGYTF. CDR3 sequence (DNA): TGTGCCAGCAGCCCATTATCGGGGCTCGGCTATGGCTACACCTTC.